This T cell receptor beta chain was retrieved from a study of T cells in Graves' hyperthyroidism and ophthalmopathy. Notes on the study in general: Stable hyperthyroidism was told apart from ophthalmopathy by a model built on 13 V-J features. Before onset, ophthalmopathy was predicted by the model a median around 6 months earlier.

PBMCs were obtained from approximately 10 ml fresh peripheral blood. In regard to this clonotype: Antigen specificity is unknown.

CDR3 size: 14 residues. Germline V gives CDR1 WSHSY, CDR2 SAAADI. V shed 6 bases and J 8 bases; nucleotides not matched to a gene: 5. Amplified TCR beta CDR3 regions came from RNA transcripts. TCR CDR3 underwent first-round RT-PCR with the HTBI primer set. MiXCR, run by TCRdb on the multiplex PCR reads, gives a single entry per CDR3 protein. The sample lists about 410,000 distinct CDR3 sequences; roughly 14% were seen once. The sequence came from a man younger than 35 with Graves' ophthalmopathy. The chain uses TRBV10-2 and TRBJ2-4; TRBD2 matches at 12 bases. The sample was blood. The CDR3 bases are TGCGCCAGCAGGGCTAGCGGGGGGGGGGACATTCAGTACTTC. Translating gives CASRASGGGDIQYF.